Each of the 6 T cell receptor beta chains below was sequenced from the same sample in a study of blood T cell repertoires in COVID-19. Sequenced by immunoSEQ multiplex PCR; TCRdb stores in-frame clones only, minus some. The profile shows around 70,000 clones, about nine tenths of them singletons. Sample: peripheral blood. Every receptor here comes from an elderly woman with active or convalescent COVID-19.

The gene calls are TRBV6-1 and TRBJ1-1; D is unclear. Deletions cut 2 bases from V and 11 bases from J, with 9 bases between. Germline-derived CDR1 and CDR2 are MNHNS and SASEGT. There are 11 residues in the CDR3. CDR3 protein: CASSELFGAFF. The CDR3 nucleotides read TGTGCCAGCAGTGAACTCTTTGGCGCTTTCTTT.

The chain employs TRBV4-3 and TRBJ1-4; a weak D match, TRBD1 (5 bases). The V end lost 3 bases, the J end lost 8 bases, and 16 bases lay between the germline ends. Per the germline V gene, CDR1 is LGHNA and CDR2 is YSLEER. The CDR3 consists of 15 residues. The CDR3 spells CASSHGTVEGEKLFF. The CDR3 bases are TGCGCCAGCAGCCACGGGACTGTCGAGGGCGAAAAACTGTTTTTT.

The chain recombines TRBV4-2 with TRBJ1-1; TRBD1 aligns across 7 bases. Germline CDR1 reads LGHNA; CDR2 reads YNFKEQ. The CDR3 consists of 15 residues. V gave up 0 bases and J gave up 7 bases; unmatched junction bases: 8. This chain's CDR3 is CASSQEARGGVEAFF. The CDR3 region has the DNA TGTGCCAGCAGCCAAGAGGCGCGAGGGGGCGTTGAAGCTTTCTTT.

This sequence joins TRBV5-6 and TRBJ2-7; the match to TRBD2 covers 9 bases. V was pared by 8 bases and J by 6 bases, with 12 bases of the junction left unmatched. Germline V lookup: CDR1 SGHDT, CDR2 YYEEEE. There are 14 residues in the CDR3. CDR3 in amino acids: CARSTGTSFTEQYF. The CDR3 nucleotides are TGTGCCAGATCGACCGGGACTAGCTTCACCGAGCAGTACTTC.

This chain links TRBV7-8 with TRBJ2-7, with D perhaps matching TRBD2 (7 bases). The germline V and J ends were trimmed by 5 bases and 4 bases, with 24 bases remaining between them. CDR1 SGHVS and CDR2 FQNEAQ come from the germline V gene. This CDR3 has 17 amino acids. The CDR3 protein is CASSPVRGGGKGYEQYF. The CDR3 nucleotides read TGTGCCAGCAGCCCCGTTCGGGGAGGGGGAAAGGGTTACGAGCAGTACTTC.

This clone was counted a few times. The junction does not match germline at one end; this may be a read error. The rearrangement joins TRBV30 to TRBJ1-2, with a weak D call TRBD1 (5 bases). Germline V gene data show CDR1 as GTSNPN and CDR2 as SVGIG (reference sequence). The CDR3 spans 12 residues. The chain's CDR3 is CAWSVILTGPLF. In nucleotides, the CDR3 is TGTGCCTGGAGTGTAATCTTAACAGGCCCACTCTTC.